Below, 26 T cell receptor beta chains from the same sample are listed, as sequenced in a study of breast tumors, draining lymph nodes, adjacent tissues. Axillary draining lymph nodes of breast cancer patients supplied the node samples. Via MiXCR, TCRdb re-called the multiplex PCR reads, giving one row per CDR3 protein. The data hold around 190,000 distinct CDR3 sequences, with about 30% observed a single time. The specimen was axillary lymph node tissue. All receptors come from a female donor with breast cancer. Some clones in this sample may be carry-over from other donors' samples.

The rearrangement uses TRBV7-3 and TRBJ1-4, with D uncertain. V lost 1 base, J lost 6 bases, and 15 bases lay in between. This CDR3 is 16 amino acids long. CDR1 and CDR2 from the germline V gene are SGHTA and FQGTGA. CDR3 bases: TGTGCCAGCAGCTTAATAGCGGGAGGGCTCTATGAAAAACTGTTTTTT. It encodes CASSLIAGGLYEKLFF.

This clonotype was seen at least ten times. The chain links TRBV12-3 or TRBV12-4 to TRBJ2-3; 15 nucleotides align to TRBD2. The V segment lost 5 bases and the J segment 5 bases; nucleotides outside the gene matches: 8. The CDR3 length is 17 residues. The CDR3 nucleotides are TGTGCCAGCAGTCACCTCGGGACTAGCGGGAGGCGAGATACGCAGTATTTT. Protein product: CASSHLGTSGRRDTQYF.

A few counts support this clonotype. J is TRBJ2-3 and V is TRBV3-1, with a tentative D call TRBD2 (7 bases). Per the germline V gene, CDR1 is LGHDT and CDR2 is YNNKEL (reference sequence). The CDR3 is made up of 16 amino acids. V shed 5 bases and J shed 4 bases, with 19 bases lying between them. The CDR3: CASSTRGGGGADTQYF. CDR3 bases: TGTGCCAGCAGCACCAGGGGCGGGGGTGGTGCAGATACGCAGTATTTT.

Turning to this clonotype: At one end, the junction sequence differs from germline, possibly due to a read error. The J gene is TRBJ1-2, the V gene TRBV6-5, with D maybe TRBD1 (6 bases). CDR1 and CDR2 (germline): MNHEY, SVGAGI. CDR3 length: 13 amino acids. The DNA of the CDR3 is TGTGGCAGCAGCCTTGACAGGAACTATGGCTACACCTTC. Its translation is CGSSLDRNYGYTF.

This clonotype was detected many times. This chain joins TRBV19 and TRBJ2-2, with D possibly being TRBD2 (5 bases). The CDR3 consists of 15 residues. The germline CDR1 and CDR2 sequences are LNHDA and SQIVND (reference sequence). V gave up 7 bases and J gave up 5 bases, with 17 bases separating them. CDR3 sequence: CASTPIAYGTGELFF. Here the CDR3 DNA reads TGTGCCAGTACTCCAATAGCGTATGGTACCGGGGAGCTGTTTTTT.

This clonotype was seen more than once but under ten times. The chain recombines TRBV7-9 with TRBJ1-1; D is ambiguous. CDR1 and CDR2 (germline): SEHNR, FQNEAQ (reference sequence). The CDR3 is 15 residues long. V was pared by 5 bases and J by 1 base, with 14 bases between. The CDR3 DNA is TGTGCCAGCAGCCCCGACCAGGATTGGAACACTGAAGCTTTCTTT. Its protein is CASSPDQDWNTEAFF.

Many counts were recorded for this clonotype. The chain couples TRBV5-4 to TRBJ2-7; possibly TRBD2 for D (5 bases). Germline V gives CDR1 SGHNT, CDR2 YYREEE (reference sequence). This CDR3 contains 14 residues. V lost 1 base and J 6 bases, leaving 14 bases between the germline ends. The CDR3 DNA follows: TGTGCCAGCAGCTTGAGTGGGAGCCCCACCGAGCAGTACTTC. Protein: CASSLSGSPTEQYF.

This clonotype was seen a handful of times. The V gene is TRBV28, the J gene TRBJ2-1; D not resolved. V lost 4 bases and J lost 2, with 6 bases in between. The CDR3 loop spans 13 amino acids. In germline, CDR1 is MDHEN, CDR2 SYDVKM. CDR3 amino acids: CASSSPTYNEQFF. Written as DNA, the CDR3 is TGTGCCAGCAGTTCTCCGACCTACAATGAGCAGTTCTTC.

With respect to this clonotype: This sequence may be a read error, since a much larger clone differs from it by one base. The chain links TRBV7-9 to TRBJ2-5; D is tentatively TRBD1 or TRBD2 (5 bases each). This CDR3 has 12 amino acids. CDR1 and CDR2 (germline): SEHNR, FQNEAQ (reference sequence). V was cut by 5 bases and J by 9 bases, with 13 bases left in between. CDR3 sequence: CASSPPGRAQYF. The CDR3 coding sequence is TGTGCCAGCAGCCCCCCGGGGCGGGCCCAGTACTTC. Based on the CDR3 plus reference TRBV7-9 and TRBJ2-5, the full variable domain is DTGVSQNPRHKITKRGQNVTFRCDPISEHNRLYWYRQTLGQGPEFLTYFQNEAQLEKSRLLSDRFSAERPKGSFSTLEIQRTEQGDSAMYLCASSPPGRAQYFGPGTRLLVL.

This clonotype was seen repeatedly, ten times or more. J is TRBJ1-2 and V is TRBV5-1, with D perhaps TRBD1 (6 bases). The CDR3 covers 13 residues. Trimming removed 4 bases from V and 2 bases from J, with 9 bases in between. CDR1 and CDR2 from the germline V gene are SGHRS and YFSETQ. The CDR3 coding sequence is TGCGCCAGCAGCCCGGACAGCAACTATGGCTACACCTTC. It is translated as CASSPDSNYGYTF.

This clonotype was seen at least ten times. This chain joins TRBV6-5 and TRBJ2-7; the match to TRBD1 covers 7 bases. The CDR3 consists of 12 residues. CDR1 MNHEY and CDR2 SVGAGI come from the germline V gene. Germline trimming cut 5 bases from V and 10 bases from J; bases unmatched to any gene: 8. The CDR3 region is CASSRQGTKQYF. CDR3 DNA: TGTGCCAGCAGTCGACAGGGTACGAAACAGTACTTC.

CDR3 DNA: TGCAGTGCTGCGGGGGGAGCAGGTACAGATACGCAGTATTTT. This translates into CSAAGGAGTDTQYF. The chain employs TRBV20-1 and TRBJ2-3; TRBD2 matches at 8 bases. V gave up 5 bases and J gave up 3 bases; unmatched junction bases: 7. The CDR3 runs to 14 residues. In germline, CDR1 is DFQATT, CDR2 SNEGSKA (reference sequence).

This clonotype has at least ten counts. The chain recombines TRBV7-9 with TRBJ2-3; no clear D. The CDR3 is 13 residues long. Germline CDR1 reads SEHNR; CDR2 reads FQNEAQ (reference sequence). Trimming cost V 3 bases and J 3 bases, with 7 bases left between them. As DNA, the CDR3 is TGTGCCAGCAGCTTCCTCGCGACAGATACGCAGTATTTT. It is translated as CASSFLATDTQYF.

In this sample, this clonotype turned up many times. CDR3 DNA sequence: TGTGCCAGCAGTTCGGCTCTTACCGGGACAGGGGTGGGCACCGGGGAGCTGTTTTTT. Amino acids: CASSSALTGTGVGTGELFF. V gene TRBV12-3 or TRBV12-4 combines with J gene TRBJ2-2, with TRBD1 identical over 10 bases. The V gene end was trimmed by 4 bases and the J gene end by 4 bases; junction bases not matched to a gene: 15. This CDR3 comprises 19 residues.

The chain is built from TRBV15 and TRBJ1-3; TRBD1 might be the D (5 bases). CDR1 is LNHNV and CDR2 is YYDKDF in the germline V gene (reference sequence). The CDR3 runs 15 residues. The V end was cut by 1 base, the J end by 2 bases, with 9 bases between. The CDR3 sequence is CATSRARDPGNTIYF. The CDR3 DNA reads as TGTGCCACCAGCAGAGCTCGGGACCCTGGAAACACCATATATTTT.

V gene TRBV24-1 combines with J gene TRBJ1-5; the D is unclear. Trimming took off 2 bases at V and 11 bases at J, with 18 bases between the two ends. Germline V gene lookup returns CDR1 KGHDR and CDR2 SFDVKD. The CDR3 spans 15 residues. In DNA form, the CDR3 reads TGTGCCACCAGTGATTCTACGGAATTACAAGAGACCCAGCATTTT. Translation: CATSDSTELQETQHF.

This clonotype was seen repeatedly, ten times or more. The chain combines TRBV7-8 with TRBJ2-3; 9 positions agree with TRBD2. V lost 5 bases and J lost 1; bases outside the gene matches: 4. Germline V gene data show CDR1 as SGHVS and CDR2 as FQNEAQ. The CDR3 is 15 residues long. The CDR3 DNA reads as TGTGCCAGCAGCCTATTAGCGGGAGGCACAGATACGCAGTATTTT. Its protein is CASSLLAGGTDTQYF.

Concerning this clonotype itself: A much larger clone is a single base away; this may be a read error. Here the CDR3 DNA reads TGTGCCAGTAGTATGGGCTGCCAAGAGACCCAGTACTTC. It translates to CASSMGCQETQYF. The V gene is TRBV19, the J gene TRBJ2-5, with D unclear. Trimming pared 3 bases from V and 1 base from J, leaving 6 bases between. This CDR3 has 13 amino acids. Germline-derived CDR1 and CDR2 are LNHDA and SQIVND (reference sequence).

This clonotype was seen many times. The chain recombines TRBV6-5 with TRBJ1-3; D not resolved. The CDR3 runs 15 residues. Germline CDR1 MNHEY, CDR2 SVGAGI. V lost 0 bases to trimming and J lost 2 bases, with 8 bases between them. The CDR3 nucleotides are TGTGCCAGCAGTTACTCACGGCAAGCTGGAAACACCATATATTTT. This translates into CASSYSRQAGNTIYF.

The chain has TRBV18 and TRBJ2-7; D may be TRBD1 (5 bases). The V and J ends lost 0 bases and 1 base respectively, with 13 bases between them. Germline CDR1 is KGHSH and CDR2 is LQKENI. This CDR3 contains 16 residues. CDR3 sequence (DNA): TGTGCCAGCTCACCACCGATCGGTAGGGGTTCCTACGAGCAGTACTTC. Residues: CASSPPIGRGSYEQYF. Based on the CDR3 plus reference TRBV18 and TRBJ2-7, the full variable domain is NAGVMQNPRHLVRRRGQEARLRCSPMKGHSHVYWYRQLPEEGLKFMVYLQKENIIDESGMPKERFSAEFPKEGPSILRIQQVVRGDSAAYFCASSPPIGRGSYEQYFGPGTRLTVT.

At least ten counts were recorded for this clonotype. This chain joins TRBV7-6 and TRBJ2-6, with D hard to call. V lost 6 bases and J lost 0, with 12 bases in between. The CDR3 totals 16 residues. Germline loops: CDR1 SGHVS, CDR2 FNYEAQ. The CDR3 region is CASSSNSISGANVLTF. For the CDR3, the DNA is TGTGCCAGCAGTTCAAACAGTATCTCTGGGGCCAACGTCCTGACTTTC.

For this clonotype: Without the conserved terminal phenylalanine or tryptophan, this CDR3 likely stems from a read error. The limits of the CDR3 on the DNA are not certain, so only TCRdb's listed CDR3 is given. This chain connects TRBV5-1 to TRBJ2-5; TRBD1, the table's D call, was not compared with the DNA. The CDR3 spans 16 amino acids, including both terminal residues. CDR1 is SGHRS, CDR2 YFSETQ, per germline. The CDR3 region is CASSRCATGTTKRPST.

This clonotype was counted at least ten times. V is TRBV10-3 and J is TRBJ2-3; 9 positions agree with TRBD2. CDR1 ENHRY and CDR2 SYGVKD come from the germline V gene. The CDR3 has 14 residues. Germline trimming cut 4 bases from V and 4 bases from J; bases unmatched to any gene: 3. CDR3 in DNA: TGTGCCATCAGTGTGGAGCGGGGGGCAGATACGCAGTATTTT. Translating it yields CAISVERGADTQYF.

The chain carries TRBV5-6 and TRBJ1-2; no definite D call. From germline, CDR1 is SGHDT and CDR2 YYEEEE. This CDR3 comprises 17 residues. The V end was cut by 4 bases, the J end by 5 bases, with 24 bases between. The CDR3 nucleotides are TGTGCCAGCAGCCCCGACCCTGAGTCCGACGAGCAGTATGGCTACACCTTC. It translates to CASSPDPESDEQYGYTF.

The V call is TRBV12-3 or TRBV12-4, the J call TRBJ2-1; D not certain. The CDR3 has 14 amino acids. V dropped 6 bases and J dropped 3 bases, with 12 bases sitting between them. The CDR3 DNA sequence: TGTGCCAGCAGGACTGGGGTGCACTACAATGAGCAGTTCTTC. Its translation is CASRTGVHYNEQFF.

This clonotype was seen repeatedly, ten times or more. V usage is TRBV10-1 and J usage is TRBJ2-3; 13 bases are a match to TRBD2. Losses at the gene ends were 0 bases for V and 5 bases for J; bases not matched to a gene: 14. CDR3 length: 20 amino acids. The germline V gene encodes CDR1 WNHNN and CDR2 SYGVQD (reference sequence). The CDR3 bases are TGCGCCAGCAGTGAGTCGACTAGCGGGGGGTCCGTTTCGTATAGAGATACGCAGTATTTT. This sequence encodes CASSESTSGGSVSYRDTQYF.